The clone carrying this T cell receptor (beta chain) showed up just once. The data are from a study of CD8+ T cells in alopecia areata. Lesional scalp punch biopsies and peripheral blood were collected from alopecia areata patients. RNA was extracted and reverse transcribed into cDNA as the sequencing template. Clones were read by immunoSEQ multiplex PCR, and TCRdb kept only the in-frame ones, dropping some. The sample holds 140,000 to 150,000 clones, 40% to 55% seen once. Specimen: CD4+ T cells sorted from blood, collected at week 0. The receptor was isolated from a human donor with alopecia areata.

CDR3 sequence (DNA): TGCGCCAGCAACCTACGAGCCGAGGAGACCCAGTACTTC. It codes for CASNLRAEETQYF. The chain joins TRBV5-1 to TRBJ2-5, with D hard to call. Trimming pared 6 bases from V and 5 bases from J, leaving 14 bases between. This CDR3 comprises 13 residues. From germline, CDR1 is SGHRS and CDR2 YFSETQ.